One and the same sample provided the 20 T cell receptor beta chains below, sequenced in a study of CD8+CD57+ T cells in acquired aplastic anemia. By flow cytometry, patients selected for sequencing had shown an expansion of CD8+CD57+ cells. Genomic DNA, the template, was used for profiling of the TCR beta VDJ and CDR3. TCRdb re-called the reads through MiXCR, storing one row per CDR3 protein. The table shows 210,000 or so distinct CDR3 sequences, with roughly 50% occurring only once. What was sequenced was sorted CD4+, CD8+, or CD8+CD57+ T cells (not recorded which) from PBMCs. The receptors were gathered from a human donor with aplastic anemia.

This clonotype has ten or more counts. The rearrangement joins TRBV5-1 to TRBJ2-2; D perhaps matches TRBD2 (7 bases). Trimming stripped 5 bases from V and 6 bases from J, with 20 bases between. This CDR3 has 16 amino acids. CDR1 SGHRS and CDR2 YFSETQ come from the germline V gene. In DNA form, the CDR3 reads TGCGCCAGCAGAAGGGGCGGGGGCGAAAGTTCCGGGGAGCTGTTTTTT. Translating it yields CASRRGGGESSGELFF.

This sequence joins TRBV20-1 and TRBJ1-1; tentatively, D is TRBD1 (5 bases). Trimming stripped 0 bases from V and 6 bases from J, with 17 bases between. Germline V CDR1 and CDR2: DFQATT, SNEGSKA (reference sequence). The CDR3 totals 15 residues. CDR3 in amino acids: CSARDRGDARAEAFF. In DNA form, the CDR3 reads TGCAGTGCTAGAGATCGGGGGGACGCTCGGGCTGAAGCTTTCTTT.

J is TRBJ2-3 and V is TRBV12-3 or TRBV12-4; 12 bases map to TRBD2. This CDR3 has 16 residues. V shed 5 bases, J shed 1 base, and the junction held 4 bases outside the gene matches. DNA of the CDR3: TGTGCCAGCAGTGCCCGGACTAGCGGGGGCACAGATACGCAGTATTTT. Amino acids: CASSARTSGGTDTQYF.

The chain has TRBV4-1 and TRBJ1-6; D may be TRBD1 (6 bases). The germline CDR1 and CDR2 sequences are MGHRA and YSYEKL. The CDR3 contains 15 residues. V dropped 0 bases and J dropped 7 bases, with 10 bases sitting between them. The CDR3 is CASSQEQGPNSPLHF. CDR3 DNA: TGCGCCAGCAGCCAAGAACAGGGACCGAATTCACCCCTCCACTTT.

This clonotype was observed many times. The chain couples TRBV7-8 to TRBJ2-5; D remains unclear. Trimming took 6 bases from V and 5 from J, leaving 10 bases between them. CDR3 length: 12 amino acids. Germline V gene data show CDR1 as SGHVS and CDR2 as FQNEAQ. The CDR3 nucleotides are TGTGCCAGCAGGGATAGGAAGGAGACCCAGTACTTC. Its protein product is CASRDRKETQYF.

Only a few counts were recorded for this clonotype. The rearrangement links TRBV18 to TRBJ2-7; 8 bases map to TRBD1. Germline CDR1 is KGHSH and CDR2 is LQKENI. The trim removed 0 bases at V and 5 bases at J, leaving 6 bases unmatched. The CDR3 is 15 residues long. The CDR3 is CASSPPGRGHDEQYF. DNA for the CDR3: TGTGCCAGCTCACCACCGGGCAGGGGGCACGACGAGCAGTACTTC. The complete variable domain, with remaining parts taken from reference TRBV18 and TRBJ2-7, reads NAGVMQNPRHLVRRRGQEARLRCSPMKGHSHVYWYRQLPEEGLKFMVYLQKENIIDESGMPKERFSAEFPKEGPSILRIQQVVRGDSAAYFCASSPPGRGHDEQYFGPGTRLTVT.

Comments on this clonotype: At one end, the junction sequence differs from germline, possibly due to a read error. The chain combines TRBV11-3 with TRBJ1-3; D is undetermined. Germline values: CDR1 SGHNT, CDR2 YENEEA. The CDR3 contains 17 residues. DNA for the CDR3: TGCGCCAGCAGCCAAGATTCTGGCAGCCACTCTGGAAACACCATATATTTT. Amino acid sequence: CASSQDSGSHSGNTIYF.

The chain couples TRBV6-5 to TRBJ1-1; D is ambiguous. Trimming cost V 5 bases and J 1 base, with 11 bases left between them. The germline CDR1 and CDR2 sequences are MNHEY and SVGAGI. The CDR3 extends over 14 amino acids. The CDR3 DNA is TGTGCCAGCAGTACCCTGGGGAGGAACACTGAAGCTTTCTTT. Its translation is CASSTLGRNTEAFF.

CDR3 residues: CASSLGQGGNGYTF. As DNA, the CDR3 is TGTGCCAGCAGCTTAGGTCAGGGAGGTAATGGCTACACCTTC. The chain couples TRBV5-8 to TRBJ1-2; D is perhaps TRBD1 (5 bases). The V end was cut by 2 bases, the J end by 6 bases, with 14 bases between. Germline values: CDR1 SGHTS, CDR2 YDEGEE. The CDR3 runs 14 residues.

Ten or more counts support this clonotype. The chain is built from TRBV19 and TRBJ1-1; D is ambiguous. There are 14 residues in the CDR3. Germline V lookup: CDR1 LNHDA, CDR2 SQIVND (reference sequence). V was pared by 3 bases and J by 5 bases, with 13 bases between. This CDR3 reads CASSIYNLGTEAFF. The CDR3 bases are TGTGCCAGTAGTATTTATAATCTGGGGACTGAAGCTTTCTTT.

This clonotype was seen repeatedly, ten times or more. V and J are TRBV10-3 and TRBJ1-3; the D is unclear. Germline V gives CDR1 ENHRY, CDR2 SYGVKD. Trimming removed 0 bases at V and 4 bases at J, with 10 bases between. The CDR3 covers 15 residues. The CDR3 region has the DNA TGTGCCATCAGTGAGTCGGCAGCGACAGGAAACACCATATATTTT. Protein sequence: CAISESAATGNTIYF.

The V call is TRBV2, the J call TRBJ2-5, with TRBD1 matching over 7 bases. Germline lookup yields CDR1 SNHLY and CDR2 FYNNEI. Trimming removed 7 bases from V and 4 bases from J; junction bases left unmatched: 3. There are 12 residues in the CDR3. Here the CDR3 reads CASTPGGETQYF. The CDR3 nucleotides read TGTGCCAGCACCCCAGGGGGAGAGACCCAGTACTTC.

The chain links TRBV29-1 to TRBJ1-2; D remains unclear. This CDR3 comprises 11 residues. V lost 5 bases to trimming and J lost 4 bases, with 8 bases between them. CDR1 is SQVTM and CDR2 is ANQGSEA in the germline V gene. This CDR3 is CSVFDSYGYTF. CDR3 sequence (DNA): TGCAGCGTTTTTGACTCCTATGGCTACACCTTC. Combining the CDR3 with reference TRBV29-1 and TRBJ1-2 gives the whole variable domain SAVISQKPSRDICQRGTSLTIQCQVDSQVTMMFWYRQQPGQSLTLIATANQGSEATYESGFVIDKFPISRPNLTFSTLTVSNMSPEDSSIYLCSVFDSYGYTFGSGTRLTVV.

This clonotype occurred a few times. V gene TRBV2 combines with J gene TRBJ2-5; the D gene could be TRBD1 or TRBD2 (6 bases each). The germline V gene has CDR1 SNHLY and CDR2 FYNNEI. The CDR3 contains 13 residues. V was pared by 4 bases and J by 3 bases, with 9 bases between. The CDR3 loop reads CASSGGAEETQYF. The CDR3 nucleotides are TGTGCCAGCAGTGGGGGGGCAGAAGAGACCCAGTACTTC.

The J gene is TRBJ2-1, the V gene TRBV5-6; no firm D call. Trimming pared 4 bases from V and 1 base from J, leaving 12 bases between. Germline CDR1 and CDR2: SGHDT and YYEEEE. This CDR3 is built from 15 residues. The CDR3 loop reads CASSPSSWSYNEQFF. Written as DNA, the CDR3 is TGTGCCAGCAGCCCTTCTTCGTGGTCCTACAATGAGCAGTTCTTC.

The chain recombines TRBV29-1 with TRBJ2-7; the match to TRBD1 covers 7 bases. V was clipped by 7 bases and J by 5 bases; unmatched bases: 14. Germline CDR1 and CDR2: SQVTM and ANQGSEA. This CDR3 region has 14 residues. The CDR3 spells CSASSLGQGDEQYF. CDR3 coding DNA: TGCAGCGCCAGCAGCTTGGGGCAGGGGGACGAGCAGTACTTC.

This rearrangement joins TRBV6-5 to TRBJ2-5; TRBD1 agrees at 7 bases. Unmatched junction bases numbered 3, after V lost 1 base and J lost 4 bases. There are 14 residues in the CDR3. Germline V gene lookup returns CDR1 MNHEY and CDR2 SVGAGI. The CDR3 here is CASSYLRTGETQYF. The CDR3 coding sequence is TGTGCCAGCAGTTACTTACGGACAGGAGAGACCCAGTACTTC.

This clonotype has at least ten counts. The genes are TRBV24-1 and TRBJ2-5, with D unresolved. V lost 3 bases and J lost 5, with 12 bases in between. This CDR3 is built from 14 residues. Germline CDR1 reads KGHDR; CDR2 reads SFDVKD. This CDR3 is CATSDKGIGETQYF. CDR3 DNA: TGTGCCACCAGTGATAAGGGCATTGGGGAGACCCAGTACTTC.

This clonotype was counted many times. The chain employs TRBV4-2 and TRBJ2-1; D remains unclear. In germline, CDR1 is LGHNA, CDR2 YNFKEQ. The CDR3 covers 16 residues. The V end was cut by 1 base, the J end by 9 bases, with 19 bases between. The CDR3 spells CASSQAITVLQGEQFF. CDR3 coding DNA: TGTGCCAGCAGCCAAGCCATAACAGTCCTCCAAGGTGAGCAGTTCTTC.

This clonotype was detected ten times or more. The rearrangement links TRBV25-1 to TRBJ2-7; D gene ambiguous. Germline CDR1 MGHDK, CDR2 SYGVNS. Trimming pared 3 bases from V and 2 bases from J, leaving 8 bases between. This CDR3 is built from 13 residues. The CDR3 sequence: CASSDLAPYEQYF. In nucleotides, the CDR3 is TGTGCCAGCAGTGACCTCGCCCCCTACGAGCAGTACTTC.